This TCR beta chain was identified during a study of preoperative IRX-2 immunotherapy in early breast cancer. Only a few counts were recorded for this clone. Per germline, CDR1 LNHDA and CDR2 SQIVND (reference sequence). CDR3 length: 13 amino acids. The germline V and J ends were trimmed by 4 bases and 7 bases, with 11 bases remaining between them. The protocol was immunoSEQ multiplex PCR, while the TCRdb copy is restricted to in-frame clones and leaves out a portion. The sample lists 30,000 to 35,000 clones; roughly 87% were seen once. Documented treatment: preoperative locoregional IRX-2 cytokine immunotherapy. Patients received preoperative, locoregional IRX-2 cytokine immunotherapy in a phase Ib study.

The V and J genes are TRBV19 and TRBJ1-5; TRBD1 might be the D (6 bases). The TCR comes from a human donor with breast cancer. The material sequenced was lymph node tissue, taken from a patient treated with IRX-2 immunotherapy. In nucleotides, the CDR3 is TGTGCCAGTAGTACACAGGGAATGCAGCCCCAGCATTTT. Translated: CASSTQGMQPQHF.